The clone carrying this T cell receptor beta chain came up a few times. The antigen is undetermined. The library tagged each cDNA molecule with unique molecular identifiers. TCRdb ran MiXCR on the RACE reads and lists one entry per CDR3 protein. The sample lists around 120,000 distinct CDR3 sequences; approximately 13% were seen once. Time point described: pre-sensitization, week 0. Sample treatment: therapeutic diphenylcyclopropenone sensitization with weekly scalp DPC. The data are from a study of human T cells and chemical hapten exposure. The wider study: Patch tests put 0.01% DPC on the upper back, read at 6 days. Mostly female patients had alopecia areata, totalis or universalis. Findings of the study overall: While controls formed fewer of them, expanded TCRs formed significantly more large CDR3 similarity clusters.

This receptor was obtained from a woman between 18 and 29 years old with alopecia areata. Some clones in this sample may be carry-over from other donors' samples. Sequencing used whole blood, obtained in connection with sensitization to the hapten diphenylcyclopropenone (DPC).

CDR3 bases: TGTGCCAGCAGTCTCCGGGGGACCTACAATGAGCAGTTCTTC. Amino acids: CASSLRGTYNEQFF. The genes are TRBV12-3 or TRBV12-4 and TRBJ2-1; D possibly corresponds to TRBD2 (6 bases). Deletions cut 5 bases from V and 2 bases from J, with 10 bases between. CDR3 length: 14 amino acids.